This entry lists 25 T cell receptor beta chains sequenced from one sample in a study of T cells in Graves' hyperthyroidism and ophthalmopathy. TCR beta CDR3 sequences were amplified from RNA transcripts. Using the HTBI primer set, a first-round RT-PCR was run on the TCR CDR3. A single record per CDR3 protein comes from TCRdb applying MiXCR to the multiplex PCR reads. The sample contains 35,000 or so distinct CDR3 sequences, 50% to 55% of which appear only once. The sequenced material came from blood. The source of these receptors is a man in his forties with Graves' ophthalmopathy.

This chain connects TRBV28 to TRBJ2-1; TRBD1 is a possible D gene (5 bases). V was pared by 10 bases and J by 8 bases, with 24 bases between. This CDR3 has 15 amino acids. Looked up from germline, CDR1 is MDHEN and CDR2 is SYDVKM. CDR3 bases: TGTGCCACCACCCATCTGGGGCAGGGAAGGGATGAGCAGTTCTTC. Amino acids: CATTHLGQGRDEQFF.

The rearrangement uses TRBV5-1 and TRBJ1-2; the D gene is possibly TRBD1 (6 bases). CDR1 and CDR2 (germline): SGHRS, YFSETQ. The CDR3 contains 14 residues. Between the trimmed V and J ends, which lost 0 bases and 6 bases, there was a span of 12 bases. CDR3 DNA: TGCGCCAGCAGCTTGGAACAGGGAGGACATGGCTACACCTTC. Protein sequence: CASSLEQGGHGYTF.

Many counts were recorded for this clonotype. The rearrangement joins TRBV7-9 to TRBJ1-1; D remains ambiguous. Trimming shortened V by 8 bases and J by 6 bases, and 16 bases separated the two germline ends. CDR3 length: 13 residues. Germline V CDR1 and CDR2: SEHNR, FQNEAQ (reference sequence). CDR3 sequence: CASAPQVNAEAFF. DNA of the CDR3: TGTGCCAGCGCACCTCAGGTTAACGCTGAAGCTTTCTTT.

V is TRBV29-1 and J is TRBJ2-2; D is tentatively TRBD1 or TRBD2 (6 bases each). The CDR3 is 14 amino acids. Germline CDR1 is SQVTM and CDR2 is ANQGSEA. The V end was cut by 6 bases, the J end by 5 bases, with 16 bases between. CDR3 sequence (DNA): TGCAGCGTGATGGCAGGGGAGGTAACCGGGGAGCTGTTTTTT. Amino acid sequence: CSVMAGEVTGELFF.

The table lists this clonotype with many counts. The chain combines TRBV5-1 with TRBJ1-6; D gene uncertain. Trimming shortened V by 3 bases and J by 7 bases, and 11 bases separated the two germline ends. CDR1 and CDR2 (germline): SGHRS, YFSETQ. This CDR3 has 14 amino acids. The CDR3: CASSWSRENSPLHF. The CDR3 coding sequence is TGCGCCAGCAGCTGGTCTCGGGAGAATTCACCCCTCCACTTT.

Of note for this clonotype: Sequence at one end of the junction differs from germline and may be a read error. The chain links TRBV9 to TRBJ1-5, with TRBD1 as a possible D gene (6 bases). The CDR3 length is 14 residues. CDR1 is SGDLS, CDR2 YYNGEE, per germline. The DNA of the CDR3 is TGTGCCAGCAAGGAAGGGGGGAGCAATCAGCCCCGGCATTTT. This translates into CASKEGGSNQPRHF.

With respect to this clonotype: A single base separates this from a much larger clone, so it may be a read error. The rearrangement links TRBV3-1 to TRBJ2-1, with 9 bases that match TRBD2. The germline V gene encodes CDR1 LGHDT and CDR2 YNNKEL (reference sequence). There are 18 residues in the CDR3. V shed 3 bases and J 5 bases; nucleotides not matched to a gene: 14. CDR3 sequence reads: CASSQGSSRGRAHNEQFF. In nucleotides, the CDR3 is TGTGCCAGCAGCCAGGGATCCTCTCGCGGGAGGGCCCACAATGAGCAGTTCTTC.

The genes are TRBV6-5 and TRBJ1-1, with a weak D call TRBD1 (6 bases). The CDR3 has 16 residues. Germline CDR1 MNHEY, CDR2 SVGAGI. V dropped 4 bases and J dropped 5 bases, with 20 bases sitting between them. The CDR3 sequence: CASSSIVAGGRTEAFF. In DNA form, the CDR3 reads TGTGCCAGCAGTTCCATCGTAGCGGGGGGGCGAACTGAAGCTTTCTTT.

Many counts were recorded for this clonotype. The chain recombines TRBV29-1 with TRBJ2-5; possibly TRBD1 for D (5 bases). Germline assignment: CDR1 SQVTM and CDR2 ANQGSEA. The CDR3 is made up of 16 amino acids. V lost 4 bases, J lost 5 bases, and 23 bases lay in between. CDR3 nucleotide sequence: TGCAGCGTTGCCGGGTCCAAGGATAGGGGTCGGGAGACCCAGTACTTC. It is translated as CSVAGSKDRGRETQYF.

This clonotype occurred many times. The CDR3 nucleotides are TGTGCCAGCAGCCTCGGGACAGGGGGCGGCTACACCTTC. Translated: CASSLGTGGGYTF. The chain combines TRBV3-1 with TRBJ1-2, with 12 bases aligning to TRBD1. The CDR3 is 13 residues long. Per germline, CDR1 LGHDT and CDR2 YNNKEL (reference sequence). V was clipped by 4 bases and J by 8 bases; unmatched bases: 2.

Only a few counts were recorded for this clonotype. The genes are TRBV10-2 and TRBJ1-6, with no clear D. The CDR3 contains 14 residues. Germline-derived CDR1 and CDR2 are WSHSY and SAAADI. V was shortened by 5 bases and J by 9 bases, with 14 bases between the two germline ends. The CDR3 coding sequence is TGCGCCAGCAGTCCCGAGAGAGAAAGTTCACCCCTCCACTTT. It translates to CASSPERESSPLHF.

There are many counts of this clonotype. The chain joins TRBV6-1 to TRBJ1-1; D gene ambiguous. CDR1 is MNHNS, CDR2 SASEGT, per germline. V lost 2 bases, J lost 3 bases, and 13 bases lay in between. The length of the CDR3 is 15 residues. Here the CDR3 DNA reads TGTGCCAGCAGTGAATGGGCGGGCACCTACACTGAAGCTTTCTTT. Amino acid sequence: CASSEWAGTYTEAFF.

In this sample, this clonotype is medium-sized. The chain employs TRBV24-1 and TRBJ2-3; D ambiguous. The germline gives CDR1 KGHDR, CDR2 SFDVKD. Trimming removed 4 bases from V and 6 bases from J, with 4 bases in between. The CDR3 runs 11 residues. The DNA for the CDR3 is TGTGCCACCAGTGAGAGCGATACGCAGTATTTT. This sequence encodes CATSESDTQYF.

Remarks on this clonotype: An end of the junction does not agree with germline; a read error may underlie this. CDR3 sequence reads: CASSSRQGSF. In DNA, the CDR3 is TGTGCCAGCAGTTCTAGACAGGGTTCATTT. The rearrangement joins TRBV12-3 or TRBV12-4 to TRBJ1-1; 7 bases map to TRBD1. CDR3 length: 10 amino acids.

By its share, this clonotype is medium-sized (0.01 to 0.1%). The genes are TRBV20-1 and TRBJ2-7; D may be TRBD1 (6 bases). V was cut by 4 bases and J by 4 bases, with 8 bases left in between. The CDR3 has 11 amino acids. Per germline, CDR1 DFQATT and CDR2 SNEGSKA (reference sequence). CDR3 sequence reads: CSAKQGYEQYF. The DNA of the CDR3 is TGCAGTGCTAAACAGGGTTACGAGCAGTACTTC.

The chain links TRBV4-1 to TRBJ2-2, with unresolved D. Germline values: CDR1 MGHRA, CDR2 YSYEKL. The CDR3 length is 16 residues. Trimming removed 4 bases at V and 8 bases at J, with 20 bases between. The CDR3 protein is CASSPTQGGRRGELFF. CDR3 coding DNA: TGCGCCAGCAGCCCTACTCAAGGCGGCCGACGAGGGGAGCTGTTTTTT.

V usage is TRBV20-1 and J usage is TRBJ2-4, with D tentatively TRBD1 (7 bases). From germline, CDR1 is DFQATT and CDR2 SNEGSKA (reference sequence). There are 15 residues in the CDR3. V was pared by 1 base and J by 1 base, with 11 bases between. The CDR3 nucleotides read TGCAGTGCTAGAGTGGAGGGACAGGCCAAAAACATTCAGTACTTC. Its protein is CSARVEGQAKNIQYF.

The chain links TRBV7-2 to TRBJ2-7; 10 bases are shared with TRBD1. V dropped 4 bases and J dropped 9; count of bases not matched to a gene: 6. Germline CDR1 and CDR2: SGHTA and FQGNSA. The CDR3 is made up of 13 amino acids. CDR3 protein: CASSSRTGGMQYF. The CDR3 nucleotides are TGTGCCAGCAGCTCCCGGACAGGGGGAATGCAGTACTTC.

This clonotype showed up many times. The CDR3 DNA reads as TGTGCCAGCAGTTTACAGAGGGAGCAGCCCCAGCATTTT. The encoded protein is CASSLQREQPQHF. The J gene is TRBJ1-5, the V gene TRBV12-3 or TRBV12-4; D uncertain. Trimming took off 2 bases at V and 7 bases at J, with 9 bases between the two ends. CDR3 length: 13 residues.

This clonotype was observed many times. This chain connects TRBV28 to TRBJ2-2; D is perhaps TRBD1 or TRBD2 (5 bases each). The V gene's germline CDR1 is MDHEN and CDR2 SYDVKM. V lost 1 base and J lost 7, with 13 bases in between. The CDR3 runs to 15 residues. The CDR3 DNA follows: TGTGCCAGCAGTTTATCGAGGGGCCGAGGCGGGGAGCTGTTTTTT. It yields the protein CASSLSRGRGGELFF.

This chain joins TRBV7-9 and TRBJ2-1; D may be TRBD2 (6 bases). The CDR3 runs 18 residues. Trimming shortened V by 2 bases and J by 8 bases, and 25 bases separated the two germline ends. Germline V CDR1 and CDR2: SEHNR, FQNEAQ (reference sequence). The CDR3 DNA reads TGTGCCAGCAGCTTACAGGGATTTGGGGGGACCGCGAAGGATGAGCAGTTCTTC. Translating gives CASSLQGFGGTAKDEQFF.

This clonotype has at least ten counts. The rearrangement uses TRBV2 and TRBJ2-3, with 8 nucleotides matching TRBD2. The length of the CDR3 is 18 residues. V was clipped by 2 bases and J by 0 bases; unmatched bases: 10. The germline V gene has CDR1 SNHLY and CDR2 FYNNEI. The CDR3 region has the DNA TGTGCCAGCAGTGAACGGGGGACTAGTTGGTCTAGCACAGATACGCAGTATTTT. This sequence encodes CASSERGTSWSSTDTQYF.

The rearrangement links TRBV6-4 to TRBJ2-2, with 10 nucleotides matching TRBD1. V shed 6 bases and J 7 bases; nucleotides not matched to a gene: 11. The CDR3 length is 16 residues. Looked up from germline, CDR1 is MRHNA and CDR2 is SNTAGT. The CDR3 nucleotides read TGTGCCAGCAGACCGGGACAGGGGACCACTAACGGGGAGCTGTTTTTT. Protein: CASRPGQGTTNGELFF.

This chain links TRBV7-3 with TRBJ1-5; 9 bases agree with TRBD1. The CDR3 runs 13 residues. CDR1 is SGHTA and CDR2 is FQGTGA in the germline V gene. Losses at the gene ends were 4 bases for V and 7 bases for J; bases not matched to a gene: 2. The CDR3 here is CASSSDRGQPQHF. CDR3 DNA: TGTGCCAGCAGCTCGGACAGGGGACAGCCCCAGCATTTT.

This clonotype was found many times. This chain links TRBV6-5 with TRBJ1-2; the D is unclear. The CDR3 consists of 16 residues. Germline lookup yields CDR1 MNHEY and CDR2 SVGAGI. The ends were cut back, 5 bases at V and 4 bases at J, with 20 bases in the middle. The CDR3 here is CASSTPTGRDGYGYTF. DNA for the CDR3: TGTGCCAGCAGTACTCCCACTGGACGGGATGGCTATGGCTACACCTTC.